The 20 T cell receptor beta chains below were found in one sample sequenced in a study of regulatory T cells in long-lasting Graves disease. Sample time point: newly diagnosed GD, antithyroid drugs for less than 3 months. Making the TCR library involved RNA that had been extracted from PBMCs. The TCR beta library used iRepertoire HTBI primers with Arm-PCR amplification of CDR3. TCRdb fed the multiplex PCR reads into MiXCR, producing one record per CDR3 protein. The sample has some 500,000 distinct CDR3 sequences, about 15% seen once; the top ten hold just under 25%. The same data also went into a second study, on T cells in Graves' hyperthyroidism and ophthalmopathy.

Source: peripheral blood mononuclear cells (PBMCs), taken at new diagnosis, from a patient treated with antithyroid drugs. Receptor source: a woman aged 40 to 65 with Graves disease.

The gene calls are TRBV6-5 and TRBJ1-1; D is ambiguous. Trimming removed 0 bases at V and 6 bases at J, with 8 bases between. This CDR3 is 13 amino acids long. Germline values: CDR1 MNHEY, CDR2 SVGAGI. The CDR3 DNA reads TGTGCCAGCAGTTACTCTGAGAGGGCTGAAGCTTTCTTT. This sequence encodes CASSYSERAEAFF.

This clonotype has a count of ten or more. CDR3 amino acids: CASKRDYYEQYF. The DNA for the CDR3 is TGTGCCAGCAAGCGGGATTACTACGAGCAGTACTTC. V is TRBV2 and J is TRBJ2-7; 7 bases agree with TRBD2. Germline assignment: CDR1 SNHLY and CDR2 FYNNEI. V was clipped by 7 bases and J by 3 bases; unmatched bases: 3. CDR3 length: 12 residues.

This clonotype has only a few counts. V usage is TRBV13 and J usage is TRBJ2-4; D might be TRBD1 (6 bases). V gave up 6 bases and J gave up 4 bases, with 10 bases separating them. Germline CDR1 reads PRHDT; CDR2 reads FYEKMQ (reference sequence). The CDR3 runs to 13 residues. CDR3 sequence (DNA): TGTGCCAGCAGTTCCGACAGGAAAAACATTCAGTACTTC. Its translation is CASSSDRKNIQYF.

This clonotype was detected ten times or more. The V and J genes are TRBV12-3 or TRBV12-4 and TRBJ1-1, with TRBD1 matching 8 bases. The V gene end was trimmed by 8 bases and the J gene end by 4 bases; junction bases not matched to a gene: 9. This CDR3 contains 14 residues. DNA of the CDR3: TGTGCCAGCCAAACCGGGACAGGAAGCACTGAAGCTTTCTTT. This encodes CASQTGTGSTEAFF.

This clonotype has ten or more counts. The chain joins TRBV3-1 to TRBJ2-5; 7 bases map to TRBD2. Germline assignment: CDR1 LGHDT and CDR2 YNNKEL (reference sequence). The J segment lost 2 bases and the V segment lost 1 base, leaving 4 bases of the junction unmatched. This CDR3 spans 15 amino acids. CDR3 coding DNA: TGTGCCAGCAGCCAAGCAGCGGGGAGTCAAGAGACCCAGTACTTC. Amino acids: CASSQAAGSQETQYF.

The rearrangement joins TRBV27 to TRBJ1-5; D ambiguous. V was pared by 6 bases and J by 8 bases, with 14 bases between. The CDR3 spans 13 residues. From germline, CDR1 is MNHEY and CDR2 SMNVEV (reference sequence). The CDR3 loop is CASSPRGVEPQHF. In DNA, the CDR3 is TGTGCCAGCAGCCCACGGGGAGTGGAGCCCCAGCATTTT.

This clonotype was observed many times. The chain recombines TRBV20-1 with TRBJ2-7, with 10 bases matching TRBD2. V was clipped by 5 bases and J by 1 base; unmatched bases: 2. From germline, CDR1 is DFQATT and CDR2 SNEGSKA (reference sequence). The CDR3 length is 13 residues. CDR3 nucleotides: TGCAGTGCTCTAGCGGGGGAGTCCTACGAGCAGTACTTC. This translates into CSALAGESYEQYF.

The table lists this clonotype with many counts. CDR3 DNA: TGTGCCAGCAGCGCCGCTAGCAATCAGCCCCAGCATTTT. Translation: CASSAASNQPQHF. The V gene is TRBV7-9, the J gene TRBJ1-5, with D unresolved. CDR3 size: 13 residues. Per the germline V gene, CDR1 is SEHNR and CDR2 is FQNEAQ (reference sequence). V lost 5 bases and J lost 0, with 5 bases in between.

The table lists this clonotype with many counts. V usage is TRBV20-1 and J usage is TRBJ1-1; possible D gene TRBD1, 6 bases. The CDR3 is 12 residues long. The germline V and J ends were trimmed by 4 bases and 4 bases, with 10 bases remaining between them. The V gene's germline CDR1 is DFQATT and CDR2 SNEGSKA (reference sequence). The CDR3 loop reads CSATRGGTEAFF. In nucleotides, the CDR3 is TGCAGTGCTACCAGGGGTGGCACTGAAGCTTTCTTT.

This clonotype was counted between two and nine times. This CDR3 reads CASSPGQGASGNTIYF. In DNA, the CDR3 is TGTGCCAGCTCACCGGGACAGGGGGCATCTGGAAACACCATATATTTT. The genes are TRBV18 and TRBJ1-3; 12 bases map to TRBD1. Germline loops: CDR1 KGHSH, CDR2 LQKENI. The CDR3 runs 16 residues. Trimming at V came to 3 bases and at J to 1 base, leaving 1 base not matched to a gene. The full variable domain, in which reference TRBV18 and TRBJ1-3 provide the parts outside the CDR3, is NAGVMQNPRHLVRRRGQEARLRCSPMKGHSHVYWYRQLPEEGLKFMVYLQKENIIDESGMPKERFSAEFPKEGPSILRIQQVVRGDSAAYFCASSPGQGASGNTIYFGEGSWLTVV.

This clonotype was counted a few times. The chain carries TRBV2 and TRBJ2-6, with 7 bases that match TRBD1. The germline gives CDR1 SNHLY, CDR2 FYNNEI. V dropped 6 bases and J dropped 1; count of bases not matched to a gene: 9. This CDR3 is built from 17 residues. The CDR3, as DNA: TGTGCCAGCAGGCGACAGGGAGTACTGTCTGGGGCCAACGTCCTGACTTTC. Amino acid sequence: CASRRQGVLSGANVLTF. Together with reference TRBV2 and TRBJ2-6, the CDR3 gives the full variable domain: EPEVTQTPSHQVTQMGQEVILRCVPISNHLYFYWYRQILGQKVEFLVSFYNNEISEKSEIFDDQFSVERPDGSNFTLKIRSTKLEDSAMYFCASRRQGVLSGANVLTFGAGSRLTVL.

Regarding this clonotype: Just one base apart from a much larger clone, this may be a read error. The chain combines TRBV6-1 with TRBJ1-1; D not certain. Germline values: CDR1 MNHNS, CDR2 SASEGT. Between the trimmed V and J ends, which lost 6 bases and 0 bases, there was a span of 20 bases. The CDR3 totals 17 residues. CDR3 bases: TGTGCCAGCAGGCTCGGCCCGAGGTACTCCATGAACACTGAAGCTTTCTTT. It yields the protein CASRLGPRYSMNTEAFF.

This clonotype turned up a few times. J is TRBJ2-3 and V is TRBV28, with 8 bases lining up with TRBD2. This CDR3 spans 17 amino acids. The V and J ends lost 7 bases and 5 bases, in that order; junction bases with no gene match: 17. CDR1 and CDR2 from the germline V gene are MDHEN and SYDVKM. CDR3 in DNA: TGTGCCAGCACCGGGGTGGTAAGCGGGGGTGAGGGAGATACGCAGTATTTT. This sequence encodes CASTGVVSGGEGDTQYF.

The sample holds many counts of this clonotype. The rearrangement uses TRBV11-2 and TRBJ2-3, with 7 bases fitting TRBD2. Trimming removed 5 bases from V and 2 bases from J; junction bases left unmatched: 10. From germline, CDR1 is SGHAT and CDR2 FQNNGV. The CDR3 is made up of 16 amino acids. The CDR3 DNA follows: TGTGCCAGCAGCGGGGGGAGGGAGACACACACAGATACGCAGTATTTT. Its translation is CASSGGRETHTDTQYF. The full variable domain, rest sourced from reference TRBV11-2 and TRBJ2-3, is EAGVAQSPRYKIIEKRQSVAFWCNPISGHATLYWYQQILGQGPKLLIQFQNNGVVDDSQLPKDRFSAERLKGVDSTLKIQPAKLEDSAVYLCASSGGRETHTDTQYFGPGTRLTVL.

The chain links TRBV19 to TRBJ2-1; 7 positions match TRBD2. Germline values: CDR1 LNHDA, CDR2 SQIVND (reference sequence). This CDR3 comprises 14 residues. Trimming removed 5 bases from V and 2 bases from J; junction bases left unmatched: 3. CDR3 region: CASSHRGAYNEQFF. The CDR3 DNA follows: TGTGCCAGTAGTCATCGGGGGGCCTACAATGAGCAGTTCTTC.

This clonotype was detected a few times. The chain couples TRBV2 to TRBJ2-1, with TRBD1 as a possible D gene (6 bases). CDR3 length equals 14 residues. The V end lost 5 bases, the J end lost 15 bases, and 23 bases lay between the germline ends. Per the germline V gene, CDR1 is SNHLY and CDR2 is FYNNEI. CDR3 residues: CASSFLATTGGWFF. CDR3 DNA sequence: TGTGCCAGCAGTTTTTTGGCGACGACAGGCGGGTGGTTCTTC. Full variable domain (outside the CDR3, taken from reference TRBV2 and TRBJ2-1): EPEVTQTPSHQVTQMGQEVILRCVPISNHLYFYWYRQILGQKVEFLVSFYNNEISEKSEIFDDQFSVERPDGSNFTLKIRSTKLEDSAMYFCASSFLATTGGWFFGPGTRLTVL.

This clonotype was counted ten times or more. The chain joins TRBV12-3 or TRBV12-4 to TRBJ2-1; 7 bases fit TRBD1. This CDR3 spans 13 amino acids. Trimming took 6 bases from V and 15 from J; bases not matched to a gene: 14. CDR3 nucleotides: TGTGCCAGCAGGCCCGGGACAGAGGCCTTTTGGTTCTTC. Encoded protein: CASRPGTEAFWFF.

The chain carries TRBV29-1 and TRBJ2-1; 11 nucleotides line up with TRBD2. Trimming at V came to 6 bases and at J to 2 bases, leaving 6 bases not matched to a gene. Germline V lookup: CDR1 SQVTM, CDR2 ANQGSEA. The CDR3 is made up of 15 amino acids. The CDR3 coding sequence is TGCAGCGTGGGTCCGGGACTAGCGGCCTACAATGAGCAGTTCTTC. This sequence encodes CSVGPGLAAYNEQFF.

At least ten counts were recorded for this clonotype. V is TRBV12-3 or TRBV12-4 and J is TRBJ2-2; D ambiguous. Trimming cost V 5 bases and J 5 bases, with 9 bases left between them. There are 13 residues in the CDR3. CDR3 sequence reads: CASSRSGTGELFF. DNA of the CDR3: TGTGCCAGCAGTCGTTCCGGGACCGGGGAGCTGTTTTTT.

This rearrangement joins TRBV4-2 to TRBJ1-2; D uncertain. The CDR3 is 13 amino acids. Germline CDR1 reads LGHNA; CDR2 reads YNFKEQ. Trimming cost V 3 bases and J 8 bases, with 13 bases left between them. As DNA, the CDR3 is TGTGCCAGCAGCCAGGGCGGGCCCAGGGGCTACACCTTC. Its protein product is CASSQGGPRGYTF.